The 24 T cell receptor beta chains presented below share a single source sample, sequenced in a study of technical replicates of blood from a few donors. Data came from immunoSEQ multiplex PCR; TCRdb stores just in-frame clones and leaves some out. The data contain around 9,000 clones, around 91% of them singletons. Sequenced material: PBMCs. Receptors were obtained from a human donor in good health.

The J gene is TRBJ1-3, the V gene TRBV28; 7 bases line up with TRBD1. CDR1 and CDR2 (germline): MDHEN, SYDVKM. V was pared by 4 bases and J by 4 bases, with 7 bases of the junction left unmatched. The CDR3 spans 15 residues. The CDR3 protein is CASSSHGQEGNTIYF. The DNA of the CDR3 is TGTGCCAGCAGTTCCCACGGACAGGAGGGAAACACCATATATTTT.

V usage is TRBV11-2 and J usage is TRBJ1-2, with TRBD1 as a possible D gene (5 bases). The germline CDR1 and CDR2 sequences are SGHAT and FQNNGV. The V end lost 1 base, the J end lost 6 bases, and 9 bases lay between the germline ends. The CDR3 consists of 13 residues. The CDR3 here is CASSLGAGNGYTF. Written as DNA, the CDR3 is TGTGCCAGCAGCTTAGGGGCAGGGAATGGCTACACCTTC.

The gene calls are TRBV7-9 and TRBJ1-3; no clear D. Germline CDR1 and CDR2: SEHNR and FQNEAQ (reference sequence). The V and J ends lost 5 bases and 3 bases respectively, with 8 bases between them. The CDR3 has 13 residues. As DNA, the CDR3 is TGTGCCAGCAGCACTGAGCGTGGAAACACCATATATTTT. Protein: CASSTERGNTIYF.

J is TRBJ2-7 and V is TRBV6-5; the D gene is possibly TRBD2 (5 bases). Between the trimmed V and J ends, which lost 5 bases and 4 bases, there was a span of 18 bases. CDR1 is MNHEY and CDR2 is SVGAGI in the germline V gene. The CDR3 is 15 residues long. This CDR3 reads CASSTYGPGSYEQYF. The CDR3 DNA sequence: TGTGCCAGCAGTACCTATGGCCCGGGATCGTACGAGCAGTACTTC.

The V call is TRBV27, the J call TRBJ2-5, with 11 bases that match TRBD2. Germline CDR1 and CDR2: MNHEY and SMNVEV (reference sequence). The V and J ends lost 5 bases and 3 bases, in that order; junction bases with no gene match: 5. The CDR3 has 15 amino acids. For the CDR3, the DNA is TGTGCCAGCAGTCCTCAGACTAGCGGGGAAGAGACCCAGTACTTC. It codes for CASSPQTSGEETQYF.

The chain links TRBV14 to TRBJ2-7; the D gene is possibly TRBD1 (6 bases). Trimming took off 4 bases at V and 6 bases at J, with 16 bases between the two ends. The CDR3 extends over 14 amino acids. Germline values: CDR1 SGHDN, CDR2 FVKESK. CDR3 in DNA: TGTGCCAGCAGCCCCCGGACAGCGCCCTCCGAGCAGTACTTC. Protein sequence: CASSPRTAPSEQYF.

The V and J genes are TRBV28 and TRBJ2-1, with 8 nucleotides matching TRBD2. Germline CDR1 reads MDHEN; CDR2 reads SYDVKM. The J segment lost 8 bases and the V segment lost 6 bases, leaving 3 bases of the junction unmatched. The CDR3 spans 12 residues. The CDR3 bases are TGTGCCAGCAGCCGGACTAGCTATGAGCAGTTCTTC. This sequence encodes CASSRTSYEQFF.

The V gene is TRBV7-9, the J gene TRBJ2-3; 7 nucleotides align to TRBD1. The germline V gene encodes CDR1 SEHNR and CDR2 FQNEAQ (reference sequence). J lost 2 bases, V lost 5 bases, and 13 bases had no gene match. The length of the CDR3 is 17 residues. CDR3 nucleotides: TGTGCCAGCAGCGACTTTTCGACAGGGCCAATCACAGATACGCAGTATTTT. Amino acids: CASSDFSTGPITDTQYF.

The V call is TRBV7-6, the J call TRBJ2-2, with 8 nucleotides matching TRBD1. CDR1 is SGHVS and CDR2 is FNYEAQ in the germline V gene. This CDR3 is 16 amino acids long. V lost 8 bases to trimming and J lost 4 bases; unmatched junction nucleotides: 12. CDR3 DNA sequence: TGTGCCAGCCAGGGGGGCGGACAGGGTTCCACCGGGGAGCTGTTTTTT. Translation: CASQGGGQGSTGELFF.

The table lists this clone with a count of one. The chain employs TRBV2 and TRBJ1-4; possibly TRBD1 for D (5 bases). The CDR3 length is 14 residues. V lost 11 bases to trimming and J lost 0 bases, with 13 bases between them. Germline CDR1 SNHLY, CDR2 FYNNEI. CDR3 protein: CASGEQSTNEKLFF. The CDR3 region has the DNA TGTGCCTCGGGGGAACAATCAACTAATGAAAAACTGTTTTTT.

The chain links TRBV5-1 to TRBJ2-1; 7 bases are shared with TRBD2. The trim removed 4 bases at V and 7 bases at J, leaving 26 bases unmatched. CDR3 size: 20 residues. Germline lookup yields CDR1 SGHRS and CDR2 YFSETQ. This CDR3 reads CASSPWEGSNSPPLGNEQFF. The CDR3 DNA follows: TGCGCCAGCAGCCCATGGGAGGGTAGTAATTCCCCCCCACTTGGGAATGAGCAGTTCTTC.

This CDR3 is CASSSPPEGWGYTF. CDR3 in DNA: TGTGCCAGCAGTTCTCCGCCCGAGGGATGGGGCTACACCTTC. This chain uses TRBV28 with TRBJ1-2, with D unresolved. The CDR3 is 14 amino acids. CDR1 and CDR2 from the germline V gene are MDHEN and SYDVKM. Trimming removed 4 bases from V and 8 bases from J, with 17 bases in between.

DNA of the CDR3: TGTGCCAGCAGTAGTCCGGGACTAGCTTACAATGAGCAGTTCTTC. Its protein product is CASSSPGLAYNEQFF. This chain connects TRBV6-1 to TRBJ2-1; TRBD2 agrees at 9 bases. Trimming at V came to 5 bases and at J to 4 bases, leaving 6 bases not matched to a gene. The length of the CDR3 is 15 residues. CDR1 and CDR2 from the germline V gene are MNHNS and SASEGT.

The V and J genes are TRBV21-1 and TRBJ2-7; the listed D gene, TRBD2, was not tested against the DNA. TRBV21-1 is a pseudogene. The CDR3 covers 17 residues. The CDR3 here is CASSTGTSGLVTYEQYF. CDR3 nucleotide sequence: TGTGCCAGCAGCACCGGGACTAGCGGTTTAGTCACCTACGAGCAGTACTTC.

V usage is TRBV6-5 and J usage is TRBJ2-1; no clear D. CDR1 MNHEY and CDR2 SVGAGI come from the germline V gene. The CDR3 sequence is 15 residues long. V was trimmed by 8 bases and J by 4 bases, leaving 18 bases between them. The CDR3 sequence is CASGPASGIYNEQFF. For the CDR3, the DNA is TGTGCCAGCGGGCCCGCCAGTGGAATTTACAATGAGCAGTTCTTC.

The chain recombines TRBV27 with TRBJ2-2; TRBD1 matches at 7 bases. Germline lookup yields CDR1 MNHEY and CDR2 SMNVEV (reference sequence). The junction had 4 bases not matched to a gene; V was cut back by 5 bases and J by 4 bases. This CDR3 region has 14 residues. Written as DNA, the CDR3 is TGTGCCAGCAGTATGGGACAGCTCACCGGGGAGCTGTTTTTT. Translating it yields CASSMGQLTGELFF.

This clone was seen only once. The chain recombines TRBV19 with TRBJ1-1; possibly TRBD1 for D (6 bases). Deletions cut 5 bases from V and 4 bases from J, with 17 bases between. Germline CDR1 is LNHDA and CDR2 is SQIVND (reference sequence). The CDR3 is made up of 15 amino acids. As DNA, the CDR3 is TGTGCCAGTAGTCCGGGACAACTTTCGACCACTGAAGCTTTCTTT. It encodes CASSPGQLSTTEAFF.

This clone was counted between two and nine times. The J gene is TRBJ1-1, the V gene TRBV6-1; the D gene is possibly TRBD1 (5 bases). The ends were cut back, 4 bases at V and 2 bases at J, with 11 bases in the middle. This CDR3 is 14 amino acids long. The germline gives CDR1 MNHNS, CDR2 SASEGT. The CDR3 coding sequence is TGTGCCAGCAGTGTTCAGACAGTTAACACTGAAGCTTTCTTT. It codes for CASSVQTVNTEAFF.

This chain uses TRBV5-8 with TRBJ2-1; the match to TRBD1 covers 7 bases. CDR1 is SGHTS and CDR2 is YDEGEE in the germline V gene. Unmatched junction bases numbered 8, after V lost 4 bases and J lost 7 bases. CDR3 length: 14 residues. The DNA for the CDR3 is TGTGCCAGCAGCACGACAGGGATTGGAAATGAGCAGTTCTTC. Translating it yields CASSTTGIGNEQFF.

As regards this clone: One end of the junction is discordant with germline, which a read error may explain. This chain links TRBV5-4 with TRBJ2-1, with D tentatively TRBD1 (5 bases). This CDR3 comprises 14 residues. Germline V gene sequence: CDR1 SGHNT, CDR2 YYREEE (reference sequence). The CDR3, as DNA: TGTGCCAGCAGCTCAAACCAGGGATACAATGGGCAGTTCTTC. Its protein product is CASSSNQGYNGQFF.

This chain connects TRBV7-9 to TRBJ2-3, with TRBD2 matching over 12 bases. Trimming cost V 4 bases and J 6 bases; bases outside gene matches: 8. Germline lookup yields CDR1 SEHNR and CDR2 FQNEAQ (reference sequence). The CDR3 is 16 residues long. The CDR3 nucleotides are TGTGCCAGCAGCTCCGGACTAGCGGGAATGGTCGATACGCAGTATTTT. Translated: CASSSGLAGMVDTQYF.

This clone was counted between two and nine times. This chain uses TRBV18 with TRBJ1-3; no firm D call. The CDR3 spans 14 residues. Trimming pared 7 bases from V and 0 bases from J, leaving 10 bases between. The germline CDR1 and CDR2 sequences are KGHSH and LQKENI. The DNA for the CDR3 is TGTGCCAGCTGCCAGGCCTCCTCTGGAAACACCATATATTTT. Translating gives CASCQASSGNTIYF.

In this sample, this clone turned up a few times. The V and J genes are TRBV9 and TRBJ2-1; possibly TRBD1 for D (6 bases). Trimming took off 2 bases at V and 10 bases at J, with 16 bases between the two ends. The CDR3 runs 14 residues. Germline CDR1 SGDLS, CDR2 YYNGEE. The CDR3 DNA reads TGTGCCAGCAGCGTTGGCTGGGGAGACAGGGAGCAGTTCTTC. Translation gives CASSVGWGDREQFF.

The CDR3 protein is CSGSRSSNTDTQYF. The CDR3 DNA reads as TGCAGCGGGAGTCGTTCCAGCAACACAGATACGCAGTATTTT. This chain uses TRBV29-1 with TRBJ2-3; D unclear. The germline gives CDR1 SQVTM, CDR2 ANQGSEA. This CDR3 has 14 amino acids. V gave up 7 bases and J gave up 2 bases, with 16 bases separating them.